This TCR beta chain emerged from a study of blood T cell repertoires in COVID-19. About the research overall: Material from acute and convalescent COVID-19 was sourced from the United States, Italy and Spain.

Germline CDR1 and CDR2: SGHAT and FQNNGV. The CDR3 is made up of 16 amino acids. J gave up 2 bases and V 4 bases, and 9 bases lay outside the gene matches. Participant ages covered roughly 18 to 89 years across around 22 US areas. Grouping used clinical history reported by participants in a survey and questionnaire. Original methodology: Estimation of nucleated cell counts relied on the amplification of reference gene primers. Some clones are missing from TCRdb's copy, which holds only in-frame ones; the method was immunoSEQ multiplex PCR. The V and J calls and the clone size are those of that table, but D and trimming were determined from the DNA. The sample contains fewer than 200,000 clones, around 83% of which appear only once. The sample holds a few counts of this clone.

The clonotype was recovered from a woman aged 45 to 65 in a cohort exposed to, infected with or recovered from COVID-19 (not recorded which). The chain combines TRBV11-2 with TRBJ2-3, with TRBD1 matching over 7 bases. The sequencing sample was made of PBMCs or T cells enriched from blood (not recorded which). The CDR3 DNA is TGTGCCAGCAGCTCCCTGACAGGGCGGGCCACAGATACGCAGTATTTT. Its protein product is CASSSLTGRATDTQYF. The entire variable domain, with the rest obtained from reference TRBV11-2 and TRBJ2-3, is as follows: EAGVAQSPRYKIIEKRQSVAFWCNPISGHATLYWYQQILGQGPKLLIQFQNNGVVDDSQLPKDRFSAERLKGVDSTLKIQPAKLEDSAVYLCASSSLTGRATDTQYFGPGTRLTVL.